This paragraph covers one T cell receptor beta chain sequence. This CDR3 region has 12 residues. Trimming stripped 2 bases from V and 5 bases from J, with 7 bases between. Germline V CDR1 and CDR2: SGHRS, YFSETQ. The record originates from a study of CD8 T cells in Susac syndrome. After extraction with the RNeasy kit, 0.5 to 1 ug of the RNA was reverse transcribed using random hexamers. TCRdb fed the immunoSEQ multiplex PCR reads into MiXCR, producing one record per CDR3 protein. The sample lists around 170,000 distinct CDR3 sequences; 90% to 95% were seen once. This clonotype was obtained from a human donor in good health. Sequencing used CD4+ T cells from PBMCs. The chain recombines TRBV5-1 with TRBJ2-5; D call uncertain. The CDR3 spells CASSFFRETQYF. DNA of the CDR3: TGCGCCAGCAGCTTCTTTCGGGAGACCCAGTACTTC.